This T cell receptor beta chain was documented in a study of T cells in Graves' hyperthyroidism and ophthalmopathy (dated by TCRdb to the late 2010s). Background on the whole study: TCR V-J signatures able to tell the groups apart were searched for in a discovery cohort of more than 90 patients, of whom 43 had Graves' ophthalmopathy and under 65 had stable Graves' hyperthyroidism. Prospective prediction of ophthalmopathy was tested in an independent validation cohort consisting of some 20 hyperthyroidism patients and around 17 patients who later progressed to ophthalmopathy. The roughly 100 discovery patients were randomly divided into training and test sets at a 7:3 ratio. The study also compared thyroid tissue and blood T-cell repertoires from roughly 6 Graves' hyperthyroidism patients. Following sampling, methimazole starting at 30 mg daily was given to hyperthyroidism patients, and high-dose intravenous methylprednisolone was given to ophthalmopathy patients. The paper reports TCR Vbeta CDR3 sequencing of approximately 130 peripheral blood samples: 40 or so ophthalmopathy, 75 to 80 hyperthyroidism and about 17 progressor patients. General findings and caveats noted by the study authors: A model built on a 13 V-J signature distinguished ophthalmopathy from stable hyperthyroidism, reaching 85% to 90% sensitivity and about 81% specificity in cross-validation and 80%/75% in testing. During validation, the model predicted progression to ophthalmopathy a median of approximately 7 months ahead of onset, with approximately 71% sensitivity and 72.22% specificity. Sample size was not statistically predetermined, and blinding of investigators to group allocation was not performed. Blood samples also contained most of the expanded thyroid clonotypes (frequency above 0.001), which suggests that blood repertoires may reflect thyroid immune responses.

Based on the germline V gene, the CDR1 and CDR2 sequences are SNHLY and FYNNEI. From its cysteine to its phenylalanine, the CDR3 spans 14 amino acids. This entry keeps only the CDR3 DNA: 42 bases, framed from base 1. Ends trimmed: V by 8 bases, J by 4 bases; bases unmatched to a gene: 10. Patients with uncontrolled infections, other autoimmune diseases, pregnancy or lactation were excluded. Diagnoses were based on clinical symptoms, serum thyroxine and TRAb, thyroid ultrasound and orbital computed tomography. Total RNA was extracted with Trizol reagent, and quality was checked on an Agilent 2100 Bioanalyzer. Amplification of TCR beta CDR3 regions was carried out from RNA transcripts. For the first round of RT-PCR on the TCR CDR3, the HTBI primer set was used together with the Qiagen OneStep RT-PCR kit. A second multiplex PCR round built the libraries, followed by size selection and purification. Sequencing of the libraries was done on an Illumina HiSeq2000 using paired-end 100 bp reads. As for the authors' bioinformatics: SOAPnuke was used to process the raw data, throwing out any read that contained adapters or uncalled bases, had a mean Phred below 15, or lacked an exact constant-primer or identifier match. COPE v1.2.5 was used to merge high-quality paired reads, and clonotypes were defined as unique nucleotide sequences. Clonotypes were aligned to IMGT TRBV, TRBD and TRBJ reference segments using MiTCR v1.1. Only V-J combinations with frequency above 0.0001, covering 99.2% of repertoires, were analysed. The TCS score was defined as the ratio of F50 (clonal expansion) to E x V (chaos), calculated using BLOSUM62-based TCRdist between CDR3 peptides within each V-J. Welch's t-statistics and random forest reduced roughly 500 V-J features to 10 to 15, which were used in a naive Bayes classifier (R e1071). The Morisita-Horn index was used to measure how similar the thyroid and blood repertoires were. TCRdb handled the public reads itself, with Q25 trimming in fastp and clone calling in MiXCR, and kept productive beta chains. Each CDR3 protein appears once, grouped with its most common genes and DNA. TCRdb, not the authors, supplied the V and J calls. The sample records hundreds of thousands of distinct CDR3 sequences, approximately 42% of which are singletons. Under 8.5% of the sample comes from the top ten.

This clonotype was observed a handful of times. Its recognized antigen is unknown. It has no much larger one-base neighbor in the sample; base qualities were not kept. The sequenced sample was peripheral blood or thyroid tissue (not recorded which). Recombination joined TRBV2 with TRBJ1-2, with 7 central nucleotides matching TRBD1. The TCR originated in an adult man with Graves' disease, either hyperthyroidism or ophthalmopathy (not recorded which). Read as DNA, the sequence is TGTGCCAGCGTTGTACCCAGGGACAGCTATGGCTACACCTTC. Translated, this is CASVVPRDSYGYTF.